The T cell receptor (beta chain) under discussion was sequenced for a study of T cell responses to AZD1222 COVID-19 vaccine. Study-wide results and caveats: Vaccine-related CD4 TCRs covered spike, predominating at 160-218 and 743-854. Nearly half of spike-specific TCRs reportedly target variant regions that are unmutated in the B.1.351 and B.1.1.7 variants. All repertoire sampling was performed exclusively after the peak T cell response. Clonal diversity may have been underestimated in mostly white British donors.

Germline CDR1 reads SGHNT; CDR2 reads YYREEE (reference sequence). The V end was cut by 6 bases, the J end by 4 bases, with 19 bases between. The CDR3 is 16 amino acids. TCRdb's copy holds only in-frame clones and misses some; the assay was immunoSEQ multiplex PCR. Among around 160,000 clones listed, about 90% were seen once. Details on this clone: Antigen specificity is unknown.

This chain links TRBV5-4 with TRBJ2-2; D is uncertain. Sequences were derived from peripheral blood, sampled 28 days after the second AZD1222 dose. The receptor was isolated from an adult who received the AZD1222 COVID-19 vaccine. CDR3 sequence reads: CASTDGKTRSTGELFF. In DNA, the CDR3 is TGTGCCAGCACCGATGGGAAGACCCGCTCCACCGGGGAGCTGTTTTTT.